One and the same sample provided the 29 T cell receptor beta chains below, sequenced in a study of T-cell memory formation after mild COVID-19 (dated by TCRdb to about 2021). The method behind the library was 5' RACE. The instrument given in TCRdb is Illumina NovaSeq 6000. The public reads were reanalyzed by TCRdb: fastp trimming at Q25, MiXCR alignment, in-frame beta chains only. Under each unique CDR3 protein, matching rows form one entry showing the most common genes and DNA. A total of hundreds of thousands of distinct CDR3 sequences appear in this sample, 18% of them only once. The ten largest clones capture around an eighth of the sample. Sequencing was done on a sample of PBMCs or a T cell subset sorted from them (not recorded which). Receptors were obtained from an adult woman who had mild COVID-19 (a few samples of this study predate the infection). The sample titles of this study are shuffled in the database, so cell type and time point are left out; the donor was told from shared clones.

The V gene is TRBV6-5, the J gene TRBJ2-7; D call uncertain. V dropped 3 bases and J dropped 0 bases, with 6 bases sitting between them. Germline V CDR1 and CDR2: MNHEY, SVGAGI. CDR3 length equals 13 residues. CDR3 bases: TGTGCCAGCAGTTATCGCAGCTCCTACGAGCAGTACTTC. This gives the protein CASSYRSSYEQYF.

This clonotype came up a few times. The J gene is TRBJ1-2, the V gene TRBV20-1; 11 bases map to TRBD1. Trimming cost V 5 bases and J 7 bases; bases outside gene matches: 9. Germline loops: CDR1 DFQATT, CDR2 SNEGSKA (reference sequence). The CDR3 extends over 14 amino acids. CDR3 in amino acids: CSAPRTGGVGGYTF. The CDR3 DNA reads TGCAGTGCTCCCCGGACAGGGGGCGTCGGTGGCTACACCTTC.

The chain carries TRBV3-1 and TRBJ2-5; D tentatively reads TRBD1 or TRBD2 (5 bases each). The V gene's germline CDR1 is LGHDT and CDR2 YNNKEL (reference sequence). Trimming cost V 1 base and J 4 bases, with 7 bases left between them. CDR3 length equals 13 residues. CDR3 sequence (DNA): TGTGCCAGCAGCCAAGTGGGGGTAGAGACCCAGTACTTC. Residues: CASSQVGVETQYF.

This clonotype was seen only a few times. The gene calls are TRBV7-3 and TRBJ2-3, with D perhaps TRBD2 (5 bases). Trimming cost V 2 bases and J 3 bases, with 15 bases left between them. Germline values: CDR1 SGHTA, CDR2 FQGTGA. The CDR3 spans 16 residues. CDR3 nucleotide sequence: TGTGCCAGCAGCTTAGGTGTGTTGAGGGAGACAGATACGCAGTATTTT. It yields the protein CASSLGVLRETDTQYF.

The chain recombines TRBV6-5 with TRBJ2-7; 7 nucleotides line up with TRBD1. CDR3 size: 14 residues. Germline V gene lookup returns CDR1 MNHEY and CDR2 SVGAGI. Trimming cost V 6 bases and J 2 bases; bases outside gene matches: 7. CDR3 sequence reads: CASRTRGRTYEQYF. The CDR3 nucleotides read TGTGCCAGCAGAACGAGGGGGCGGACCTACGAGCAGTACTTC.

This clonotype turned up a few times. The chain uses TRBV12-3 or TRBV12-4 and TRBJ2-6, with 7 nucleotides matching TRBD1. Trimming removed 6 bases from V and 0 bases from J; junction bases left unmatched: 14. The CDR3 extends over 19 amino acids. CDR3 residues: CASSLGRGGAHSGANVLTF. In nucleotides, the CDR3 is TGTGCCAGCAGCCTCGGGCGAGGGGGCGCCCACTCTGGGGCCAACGTCCTGACTTTC.

This rearrangement joins TRBV9 to TRBJ2-1, with 9 positions matching TRBD2. The CDR3 has 15 amino acids. Germline V lookup: CDR1 SGDLS, CDR2 YYNGEE. Trimming took 0 bases from V and 8 from J; bases not matched to a gene: 6. CDR3 protein: CASSVDGRTSDEQFF. CDR3 sequence (DNA): TGTGCCAGCAGCGTAGATGGCCGGACTAGCGATGAGCAGTTCTTC.

This chain uses TRBV5-1 with TRBJ2-3; weak D call: TRBD2 (6 bases). Trimming took off 0 bases at V and 8 bases at J, with 7 bases between the two ends. Germline V gene lookup returns CDR1 SGHRS and CDR2 YFSETQ. The CDR3 totals 12 residues. In nucleotides, the CDR3 is TGCGCCAGCAGCTTGGGGGACTTTACGCAGTATTTT. Protein: CASSLGDFTQYF.

This clonotype has just a few counts. The chain joins TRBV5-1 to TRBJ2-1; perhaps TRBD2 as D (6 bases). Germline-derived CDR1 and CDR2 are SGHRS and YFSETQ. This CDR3 is 16 amino acids long. V was shortened by 2 bases and J by 4 bases, with 16 bases between the two germline ends. CDR3: CASSLSGGGWYNEQFF. The DNA for the CDR3 is TGCGCCAGCAGCTTAAGCGGCGGAGGGTGGTACAATGAGCAGTTCTTC. Full variable domain (missing parts from reference TRBV5-1 and TRBJ2-1): KAGVTQTPRYLIKTRGQQVTLSCSPISGHRSVSWYQQTPGQGLQFLFEYFSETQRNKGNFPGRFSGRQFSNSRSEMNVSTLELGDSALYLCASSLSGGGWYNEQFFGPGTRLTVL.

This clonotype has more than one count but fewer than ten. The J gene is TRBJ2-7, the V gene TRBV28; tentatively, D is TRBD2 (5 bases). CDR1 and CDR2 (germline): MDHEN, SYDVKM. V shed 6 bases and J shed 9 bases, with 12 bases lying between them. This CDR3 comprises 11 residues. CDR3 bases: TGTGCCAGCAGAACCTACGGGGTGCAGTACTTC. Translating it yields CASRTYGVQYF. Combining the CDR3 with reference TRBV28 and TRBJ2-7 gives the whole variable domain DVKVTQSSRYLVKRTGEKVFLECVQDMDHENMFWYRQDPGLGLRLIYFSYDVKMKEKGDIPEGYSVSREKKERFSLILESASTNQTSMYLCASRTYGVQYFGPGTRLTVT.

The gene calls are TRBV11-2 and TRBJ2-3; D is unclear. The V end lost 5 bases, the J end lost 6 bases, and 12 bases lay between the germline ends. CDR3 length: 13 residues. CDR1 is SGHAT and CDR2 is FQNNGV in the germline V gene. This CDR3 reads CASSPPRQDTQYF. The CDR3 DNA reads TGTGCCAGCAGCCCCCCGCGTCAGGATACGCAGTATTTT.

The CDR3 DNA reads TGTGCCAGCAGCCAAGGGCTTTACAATGAGCAGTTCTTC. This gives the protein CASSQGLYNEQFF. The chain joins TRBV7-9 to TRBJ2-1; D remains unclear. This CDR3 has 13 residues. The V end lost 5 bases, the J end lost 4 bases, and 9 bases lay between the germline ends. Germline CDR1 and CDR2: SEHNR and FQNEAQ (reference sequence).

This clonotype came up many times. The V and J genes are TRBV18 and TRBJ1-6; D is unclear. This CDR3 region has 15 residues. The V gene's germline CDR1 is KGHSH and CDR2 LQKENI. Trimming pared 3 bases from V and 7 bases from J, leaving 13 bases between. The CDR3 bases are TGTGCCAGCTCACCTCGCGCAGAGGGAAATTCACCCCTCCACTTT. Its protein is CASSPRAEGNSPLHF.

The sample holds a few counts of this clonotype. V and J are TRBV25-1 and TRBJ2-7, with TRBD1 identical over 10 bases. Germline V gene sequence: CDR1 MGHDK, CDR2 SYGVNS. V trimming: 8 bases; J trimming: 6 bases; junction bases outside the gene matches: 13. The CDR3 contains 15 residues. For the CDR3, the DNA is TGTGCCAGCGCCGATCGGGGACAGGGGAAATTCGAGCAGTACTTC. This encodes CASADRGQGKFEQYF.

In this sample, this clonotype turned up a few times. This sequence joins TRBV24-1 and TRBJ2-1, with TRBD2 matching over 13 bases. J was trimmed by 6 bases and V by 4 bases; bases with no gene match: 14. The CDR3 spans 19 residues. The germline V gene encodes CDR1 KGHDR and CDR2 SFDVKD. CDR3 region: CATSDQFGLAGATPNEQFF. Written as DNA, the CDR3 is TGTGCCACCAGTGACCAATTCGGACTAGCGGGAGCCACCCCCAATGAGCAGTTCTTC.

Only one count was recorded for this clonotype. The chain links TRBV24-1 to TRBJ1-2; 12 nucleotides agree with TRBD1. Germline assignment: CDR1 KGHDR and CDR2 SFDVKD. The CDR3 sequence is 17 residues long. V dropped 4 bases and J dropped 1; count of bases not matched to a gene: 6. CDR3 sequence reads: CATSDGTGGMSNYGYTF. The CDR3 coding sequence is TGTGCCACCAGTGACGGGACAGGGGGCATGAGTAACTATGGCTACACCTTC.

This clonotype appeared many times. The CDR3: CSVDGEITDTQYF. The CDR3 region has the DNA TGCAGCGTTGACGGGGAAATCACAGATACGCAGTATTTT. The chain is built from TRBV29-1 and TRBJ2-3; possibly TRBD2 for D (5 bases). Germline V gives CDR1 SQVTM, CDR2 ANQGSEA. The CDR3 sequence is 13 residues long. Trimming removed 3 bases at V and 2 bases at J, with 9 bases between.

This clonotype was detected ten times or more. This chain links TRBV15 with TRBJ2-7; D gene uncertain. CDR1 and CDR2 (germline): LNHNV, YYDKDF (reference sequence). V was pared by 0 bases and J by 4 bases, with 7 bases between. This CDR3 is built from 13 residues. The CDR3 sequence is CATSRDTQYEQYF. CDR3 bases: TGTGCCACCAGCAGAGATACCCAATACGAGCAGTACTTC. The full variable domain, its missing parts supplied by reference TRBV15 and TRBJ2-7, is DAMVIQNPRYQVTQFGKPVTLSCSQTLNHNVMYWYQQKSSQAPKLLFHYYDKDFNNEADTPDNFQSRRPNTSFCFLDIRSPGLGDTAMYLCATSRDTQYEQYFGPGTRLTVT.

The chain recombines TRBV20-1 with TRBJ2-5, with D tentatively TRBD1 (6 bases). The CDR3 covers 12 residues. Per germline, CDR1 DFQATT and CDR2 SNEGSKA (reference sequence). V shed 0 bases and J shed 5 bases, with 7 bases lying between them. Here the CDR3 DNA reads TGCAGTGCTAGAGATCAGGGGGAGACCCAGTACTTC. Its translation: CSARDQGETQYF.

This clonotype was detected many times. This sequence joins TRBV12-3 or TRBV12-4 and TRBJ1-1, with 8 bases aligning to TRBD1. With 6 bases clipped from V and 5 bases from J, the junction kept 8 bases outside the gene matches. The CDR3 contains 14 residues. CDR3 bases: TGTGCCAGCAGGCCGGGACAGGACAAGACTGAAGCTTTCTTT. It is translated as CASRPGQDKTEAFF.

The sample holds many counts of this clonotype. V gene TRBV5-1 combines with J gene TRBJ2-5; D is unresolved. V was pared by 2 bases and J by 1 base, with 0 bases between. This CDR3 is built from 11 residues. Germline V gene sequence: CDR1 SGHRS, CDR2 YFSETQ. CDR3 loop: CASSFQETQYF. CDR3 sequence (DNA): TGCGCCAGCAGCTTCCAAGAGACCCAGTACTTC.

The genes are TRBV5-1 and TRBJ2-7; TRBD1 might be the D (5 bases). CDR3 length: 12 residues. Germline lookup yields CDR1 SGHRS and CDR2 YFSETQ. Trimming took 0 bases from V and 5 from J, leaving 6 bases between them. The CDR3 DNA sequence: TGCGCCAGCAGCTTGGACAGGAACGAGCAGTACTTC. This codes for CASSLDRNEQYF.

Ten or more counts support this clonotype. The rearrangement uses TRBV5-5 and TRBJ2-7; tentatively, D is TRBD2 (6 bases). The germline gives CDR1 SGHKS, CDR2 YYEKEE (reference sequence). CDR3 length: 16 amino acids. V was pared by 0 bases and J by 3 bases, with 16 bases between. The CDR3 nucleotides read TGTGCCAGCAGCTTGGATTACCGGGGGATGGGCTACGAGCAGTACTTC. Encoded protein: CASSLDYRGMGYEQYF.

This clonotype appeared once. J is TRBJ2-1 and V is TRBV9; TRBD2 is a possible D gene (5 bases). Germline V gene data show CDR1 as SGDLS and CDR2 as YYNGEE. This CDR3 has 13 residues. V gave up 3 bases and J gave up 3 bases, with 7 bases separating them. CDR3 sequence (DNA): TGTGCCAGCAGCGACCGGGACTACAATGAGCAGTTCTTC. Translating gives CASSDRDYNEQFF.

The V and J genes are TRBV27 and TRBJ1-5, with D hard to call. Germline V gene lookup returns CDR1 MNHEY and CDR2 SMNVEV (reference sequence). Trimming shortened V by 4 bases and J by 4 bases, and 11 bases separated the two germline ends. The CDR3 loop spans 14 amino acids. The DNA of the CDR3 is TGTGCCAGCAGTTGGCGTGTGGGGAATCAGCCCCAGCATTTT. Its protein product is CASSWRVGNQPQHF.

This clonotype occurred a few times. V is TRBV29-1 and J is TRBJ2-3; D may be TRBD1 or TRBD2 (7 bases each). The CDR3 sequence is 14 residues long. Germline V gene sequence: CDR1 SQVTM, CDR2 ANQGSEA. Trimming removed 2 bases from V and 3 bases from J, with 12 bases in between. CDR3 in amino acids: CSVETQGGTDTQYF. The CDR3 DNA follows: TGCAGCGTTGAAACGCAGGGGGGGACAGATACGCAGTATTTT.

There are a few counts of this clonotype. This sequence joins TRBV20-1 and TRBJ2-3; the match to TRBD1 covers 7 bases. The CDR3 has 12 amino acids. The germline V gene has CDR1 DFQATT and CDR2 SNEGSKA (reference sequence). The chain's CDR3 is CSRTGLTDTQYF. CDR3 in DNA: TGCAGCAGGACAGGCCTCACAGATACGCAGTATTTT.

This clonotype appeared a few times. The J gene is TRBJ2-3, the V gene TRBV6-5; maybe TRBD2 (6 bases). The CDR3 extends over 14 amino acids. V lost 3 bases and J 2 bases, leaving 9 bases between the germline ends. Germline CDR1 MNHEY, CDR2 SVGAGI. The CDR3 loop is CASSYAGYTDTQYF. The CDR3 nucleotides are TGTGCCAGCAGTTATGCGGGGTACACAGATACGCAGTATTTT.

The rearrangement links TRBV18 to TRBJ2-3, with D unclear. Trimming took 1 base from V and 3 from J, leaving 2 bases between them. Germline CDR1 and CDR2: KGHSH and LQKENI. The CDR3 sequence is 12 residues long. The CDR3 DNA is TGTGCCAGCTCACCACAGACAGATACGCAGTATTTT. This sequence encodes CASSPQTDTQYF.